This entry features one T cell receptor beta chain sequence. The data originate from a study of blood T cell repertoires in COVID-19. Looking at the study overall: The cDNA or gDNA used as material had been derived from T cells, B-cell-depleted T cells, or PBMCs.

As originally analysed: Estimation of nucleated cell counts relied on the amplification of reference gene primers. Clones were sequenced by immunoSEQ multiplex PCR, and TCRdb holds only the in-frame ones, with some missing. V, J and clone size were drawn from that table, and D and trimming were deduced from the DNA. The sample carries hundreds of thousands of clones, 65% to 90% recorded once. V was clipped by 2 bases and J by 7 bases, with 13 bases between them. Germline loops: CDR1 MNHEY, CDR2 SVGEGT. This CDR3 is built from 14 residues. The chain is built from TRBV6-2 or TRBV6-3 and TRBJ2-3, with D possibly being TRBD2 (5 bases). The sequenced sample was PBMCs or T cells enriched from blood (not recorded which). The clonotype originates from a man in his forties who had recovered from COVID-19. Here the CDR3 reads CASSYGQSGYTQYF. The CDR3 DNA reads TGTGCCAGCAGTTACGGTCAGAGCGGCTATACGCAGTATTTT.